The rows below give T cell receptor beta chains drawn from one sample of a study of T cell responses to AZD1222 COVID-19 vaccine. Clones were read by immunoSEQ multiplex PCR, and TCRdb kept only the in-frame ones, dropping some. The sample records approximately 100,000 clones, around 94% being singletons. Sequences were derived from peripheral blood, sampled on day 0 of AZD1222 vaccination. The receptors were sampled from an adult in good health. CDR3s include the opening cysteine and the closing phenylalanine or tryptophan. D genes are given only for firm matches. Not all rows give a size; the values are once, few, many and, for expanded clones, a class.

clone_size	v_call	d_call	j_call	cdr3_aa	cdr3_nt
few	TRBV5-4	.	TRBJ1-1	CASSFDMDTEAFF	TGTGCCAGCAGCTTTGACATGGACACTGAAGCTTTCTTT
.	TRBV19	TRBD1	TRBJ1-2	CATNPDRGVPNYGYTF	TGTGCCACGAACCCGGACAGGGGCGTCCCTAACTATGGCTACACCTTC
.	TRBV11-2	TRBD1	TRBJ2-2	CASSIGQGTGELFF	TGTGCCAGCAGCATTGGACAGGGGACCGGGGAGCTGTTTTTT
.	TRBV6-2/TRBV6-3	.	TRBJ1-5	CASGRTAGSNQPQHF	TGTGCCAGCGGCCGGACAGCAGGGAGCAATCAGCCCCAGCATTTT
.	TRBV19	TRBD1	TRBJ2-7	CASSVYTGTGYEQYF	TGTGCCAGTAGTGTTTATACCGGGACAGGCTACGAGCAGTACTTC
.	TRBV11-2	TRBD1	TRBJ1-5	CASSLGQGALEPQHF	TGTGCCAGCAGCTTAGGGCAGGGGGCGTTGGAGCCCCAGCATTTT
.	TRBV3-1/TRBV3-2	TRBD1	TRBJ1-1	CASSHIPDKVQGSTMNTEAFF	TGTGCCAGCAGCCATATTCCGGACAAAGTACAGGGGTCAACAATGAACACTGAAGCTTTCTTT
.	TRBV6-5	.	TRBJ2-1	CASSRTRGPGNEQFF	TGTGCCAGCAGTCGAACCAGGGGTCCGGGGAATGAGCAGTTCTTC
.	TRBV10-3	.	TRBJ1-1	CAIAGVGAEAFF	TGTGCCATCGCTGGGGTTGGGGCTGAAGCTTTCTTT
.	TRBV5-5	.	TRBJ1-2	CASSSGQANYGYTF	TGTGCCAGCAGCTCGGGTCAAGCTAACTATGGCTACACCTTC
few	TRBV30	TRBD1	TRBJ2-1	CAWSSGTGTYNEQFF	TGTGCCTGGAGTTCGGGGACAGGTACATACAATGAGCAGTTCTTC
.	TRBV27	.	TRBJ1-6	CASSSLGFGSPLHF	TGTGCCAGCAGTTCCTTGGGGTTCGGCTCACCCCTCCACTTT
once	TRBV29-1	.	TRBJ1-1	CSVSGGLAEAFF	TGCAGCGTTAGTGGGGGGTTGGCTGAAGCTTTCTTT
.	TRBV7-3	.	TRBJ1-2	CASSRTNSNEGYTF	TGTGCCAGCAGCCGAACGAACTCAAATGAAGGCTACACCTTC
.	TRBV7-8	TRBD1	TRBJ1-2	CASSLGTANYGYTF	TGTGCCAGCAGCCTGGGGACAGCTAACTATGGCTACACCTTC
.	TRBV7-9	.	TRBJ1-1	CASSPSLGKNTEAFF	TGTGCCAGCAGTCCTTCCCTAGGGAAGAACACTGAAGCTTTCTTT
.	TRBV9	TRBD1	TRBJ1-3	CASSINTGDTGNTIYF	TGTGCCAGCAGCATAAATACAGGGGATACTGGAAACACCATATATTTT